This TCR beta chain was documented in a study of T cell responses to AZD1222 COVID-19 vaccine. Study-level points and caveats: Epitopes outside B.1.351 and B.1.1.7 mutated regions reportedly drew nearly half of spike TCRs. All repertoire sampling was performed exclusively after the peak T cell response. Spike as a whole was targeted by vaccine-associated CD4 TCRs, dominant at 160-218 and 743-854.

Remarks on this clone: What it binds is not known.

Clones were read by immunoSEQ multiplex PCR, and TCRdb kept only the in-frame ones, dropping some. The sample has around 200,000 clones, about 88% seen once. This TCR came from an adult who received the AZD1222 COVID-19 vaccine. Sample: peripheral blood, taken 28 days after the second AZD1222 dose.

Written as DNA, the CDR3 is TGTGCCAGCAGCGACTACACAGATACGCAGTATTTT. It encodes CASSDYTDTQYF. This chain links TRBV6-2 or TRBV6-3 with TRBJ2-3; D is perhaps TRBD2 (5 bases). The CDR3 loop spans 12 amino acids. Trimming left V 6 bases short and J 2 bases short, with 6 bases between. Germline-derived CDR1 and CDR2 are MNHEY and SVGEGT.